One and the same sample provided the 26 T cell receptor beta chains below, sequenced in a study of shared clonotypes between healthy human individuals. Sequenced by immunoSEQ multiplex PCR; TCRdb stores in-frame clones only, minus some. The repertoire includes roughly 2.2 million clones, 80% to 95% of them detected once, and 0.35% to 0.45% sits in the top ten. The sequenced sample was naive CD4+ T cells from PBMCs. Subset of the sample: CD45RA+ positively selected. These receptors all come from a young man in good health. Some clones in this sample may be carry-over from other donors' samples.

This chain links TRBV27 with TRBJ1-1; 8 bases are a match to TRBD1. The V segment lost 7 bases and the J segment 4 bases; nucleotides outside the gene matches: 14. The CDR3 is 16 residues long. Germline values: CDR1 MNHEY, CDR2 SMNVEV (reference sequence). This CDR3 reads CASISVQGGVGTEAFF. The CDR3 coding sequence is TGTGCCAGCATTTCGGTACAGGGGGGGGTTGGCACTGAAGCTTTCTTT.

This chain uses TRBV28 with TRBJ2-3, with a weak D call TRBD2 (5 bases). This CDR3 has 17 residues. V was clipped by 6 bases and J by 0 bases, with 19 bases between them. CDR1 is MDHEN, CDR2 SYDVKM, per germline. This chain's CDR3 is CASRSFWEQVSTDTQYF. As DNA, the CDR3 is TGTGCCAGCAGGTCCTTTTGGGAGCAGGTTAGCACAGATACGCAGTATTTT.

The J gene is TRBJ1-5, the V gene TRBV29-1; TRBD1 is a possible D gene (6 bases). CDR3 size: 13 residues. Germline V lookup: CDR1 SQVTM, CDR2 ANQGSEA. Trimming took 6 bases from V and 4 from J, leaving 13 bases between them. CDR3 residues: CSVLDRLNQPQHF. CDR3 DNA sequence: TGCAGCGTGCTGGACAGATTAAATCAGCCCCAGCATTTT.

The chain uses TRBV18 and TRBJ1-1, with unresolved D. The ends were cut back, 6 bases at V and 5 bases at J, with 19 bases in the middle. CDR1 KGHSH and CDR2 LQKENI come from the germline V gene. The CDR3 spans 15 residues. As DNA, the CDR3 is TGTGCCAGCTCGCCGCCTGGAGGGAGAAGGACTGAAGCTTTCTTT. This codes for CASSPPGGRRTEAFF.

The chain couples TRBV6-6 to TRBJ1-1; no clear D gene. The CDR3 length is 13 residues. Trimming took off 5 bases at V and 1 base at J, with 8 bases between the two ends. CDR1 is MNHNY and CDR2 is SVGAGI in the germline V gene (reference sequence). The CDR3: CASSLRGNTEAFF. DNA for the CDR3: TGTGCCAGCAGTCTCCGGGGGAACACTGAAGCTTTCTTT.

V gene TRBV19 combines with J gene TRBJ2-2; 8 bases map to TRBD1. The CDR3 has 15 residues. V was clipped by 1 base and J by 5 bases; unmatched bases: 3. Germline V CDR1 and CDR2: LNHDA, SQIVND (reference sequence). The CDR3 reads CASSIGRGHTGELFF. CDR3 sequence (DNA): TGTGCCAGTAGTATAGGCAGGGGGCATACCGGGGAGCTGTTTTTT.

The chain links TRBV11-2 to TRBJ1-3; no clear D. Germline V gives CDR1 SGHAT, CDR2 FQNNGV. V lost 1 base and J 0 bases, leaving 10 bases between the germline ends. The CDR3 is made up of 16 amino acids. Here the CDR3 DNA reads TGTGCCAGCAGCTTAGCCAGCTCCTTCTCTGGAAACACCATATATTTT. Protein: CASSLASSFSGNTIYF.

The chain carries TRBV30 and TRBJ2-1; D remains unclear. There are 14 residues in the CDR3. V gave up 2 bases and J gave up 6 bases, with 14 bases separating them. Looked up from germline, CDR1 is GTSNPN and CDR2 is SVGIG (reference sequence). This chain's CDR3 is CAWSIGLRANEQFF. CDR3 nucleotide sequence: TGTGCCTGGAGTATCGGCCTTCGGGCCAATGAGCAGTTCTTC.

V gene TRBV19 combines with J gene TRBJ2-7; 12 bases are a match to TRBD1. The CDR3 totals 15 residues. CDR1 and CDR2 (germline): LNHDA, SQIVND (reference sequence). After removal of 6 bases from V and 3 bases from J, the junction contained 6 bases not matched to a gene. CDR3 in amino acids: CASRGDRGRGYEQYF. CDR3 nucleotide sequence: TGTGCCAGTAGGGGGGACAGGGGGCGCGGCTACGAGCAGTACTTC.

The chain joins TRBV28 to TRBJ2-2; TRBD1 aligns across 9 bases. With V trimmed by 7 bases and J by 4 bases, 13 bases remained unmatched. Germline V gene sequence: CDR1 MDHEN, CDR2 SYDVKM. CDR3 length: 17 residues. The CDR3 loop is CASKGTGLILSTGELFF. The CDR3 DNA reads TGTGCCAGCAAGGGGACAGGGTTAATTTTAAGCACCGGGGAGCTGTTTTTT.

The rearrangement links TRBV30 to TRBJ1-1; D is possibly TRBD1 (6 bases). V lost 4 bases to trimming and J lost 0 bases, with 15 bases between them. Germline loops: CDR1 GTSNPN, CDR2 SVGIG (reference sequence). This CDR3 comprises 15 residues. For the CDR3, the DNA is TGTGCCTGGATAAAAGCTGGGGGCGTGAACACTGAAGCTTTCTTT. It codes for CAWIKAGGVNTEAFF.

The gene calls are TRBV28 and TRBJ1-2, with TRBD1 matching 9 bases. CDR1 is MDHEN and CDR2 is SYDVKM in the germline V gene. Losses at the gene ends were 9 bases for V and 4 bases for J; bases not matched to a gene: 6. This CDR3 is built from 13 residues. CDR3 in amino acids: CASEETGGYGYTF. CDR3 coding DNA: TGTGCCAGTGAGGAGACAGGGGGCTATGGCTACACCTTC.

The chain links TRBV5-1 to TRBJ2-1; 11 bases map to TRBD1. This CDR3 has 16 amino acids. The germline CDR1 and CDR2 sequences are SGHRS and YFSETQ. The trim removed 3 bases at V and 7 bases at J, leaving 9 bases unmatched. CDR3 residues: CASSSAPGTGGNEQFF. CDR3 nucleotides: TGCGCCAGCAGCTCCGCCCCCGGGACAGGGGGGAATGAGCAGTTCTTC.

About this clone itself: Different DNA sequences within this sample yield the same CDR3. V is TRBV7-2 and J is TRBJ2-1, with D perhaps being TRBD1 or TRBD2 (5 bases each). The germline gives CDR1 SGHTA, CDR2 FQGNSA. Trimming left V 6 bases short and J 7 bases short, with 13 bases between. There are 13 residues in the CDR3. In nucleotides, the CDR3 is TGTGCCAGCAGTTTCGGGGCGTCGAATGAGCAGTTCTTC. Its protein is CASSFGASNEQFF.

As for this clone: Other DNA sequences in this specimen translate into the identical CDR3. The chain uses TRBV5-1 and TRBJ1-2; no firm D call. Trimming pared 3 bases from V and 4 bases from J, leaving 7 bases between. The CDR3 has 12 residues. The germline gives CDR1 SGHRS, CDR2 YFSETQ. CDR3: CASSWGSYGYTF. The CDR3 coding sequence is TGCGCCAGCAGCTGGGGTTCCTATGGCTACACCTTC.

This sequence joins TRBV7-3 and TRBJ2-7; D is unclear. Trimming cost V 4 bases and J 3 bases, with 16 bases left between them. Germline V lookup: CDR1 SGHTA, CDR2 FQGTGA. CDR3 length: 15 residues. CDR3 region: CASSWQGPSNYEQYF. DNA of the CDR3: TGTGCCAGCAGCTGGCAAGGACCATCTAACTACGAGCAGTACTTC.

V and J are TRBV4-3 and TRBJ2-2; 9 bases match TRBD2. Germline CDR1 LGHNA, CDR2 YSLEER. V was clipped by 4 bases and J by 5 bases; unmatched bases: 5. CDR3 length: 15 amino acids. CDR3 region: CASSRTAGGTGELFF. The CDR3 DNA follows: TGCGCCAGCAGCCGTACAGCGGGAGGTACCGGGGAGCTGTTTTTT.

The chain is built from TRBV16 and TRBJ2-3; 11 bases line up with TRBD1. The J segment lost 2 bases and the V segment lost 3 bases, leaving 4 bases of the junction unmatched. Germline values: CDR1 KGHSY, CDR2 FQNENV. This CDR3 is 16 amino acids long. The CDR3: CASSHGGQGDTDTQYF. CDR3 coding DNA: TGTGCCAGCAGCCACGGGGGACAGGGGGACACAGATACGCAGTATTTT.

The V gene is TRBV19, the J gene TRBJ2-7, with a possible D match to TRBD2 (6 bases). CDR3 length: 14 amino acids. Germline CDR1 reads LNHDA; CDR2 reads SQIVND (reference sequence). V was shortened by 6 bases and J by 3 bases, with 15 bases between the two germline ends. CDR3 sequence reads: CASRVGDWNYEQYF. The CDR3 region has the DNA TGTGCCAGTAGGGTAGGGGACTGGAACTACGAGCAGTACTTC.

The chain recombines TRBV7-3 with TRBJ2-1, with TRBD2 matching over 10 bases. In germline, CDR1 is SGHTA, CDR2 FQGTGA. Trimming removed 5 bases from V and 9 bases from J; junction bases left unmatched: 7. The CDR3 is 14 amino acids. CDR3 DNA sequence: TGTGCCAGCAGCCCTAGCGGGAGTTTCGGTGAGCAGTTCTTC. It specifies CASSPSGSFGEQFF.

V and J are TRBV7-8 and TRBJ2-4, with D tentatively TRBD2 (6 bases). The CDR3 consists of 14 residues. Germline V lookup: CDR1 SGHVS, CDR2 FQNEAQ. V was clipped by 5 bases and J by 6 bases, with 14 bases between them. The CDR3 nucleotides are TGTGCCAGCAGCCTAAGCGGGTCACGAAACATTCAGTACTTC. It yields the protein CASSLSGSRNIQYF.

The CDR3 protein is CASSLNPSGGGGQFF. The CDR3, as DNA: TGTGCCAGCAGCTTAAACCCTAGCGGAGGGGGAGGGCAGTTCTTC. The chain combines TRBV7-3 with TRBJ2-1, with a possible D match to TRBD2 (7 bases). Germline values: CDR1 SGHTA, CDR2 FQGTGA. Trimming cost V 1 base and J 12 bases, with 19 bases left between them. The CDR3 loop spans 15 amino acids.

The chain recombines TRBV11-1 with TRBJ1-1; maybe TRBD1 (6 bases). CDR3 length: 14 amino acids. The V gene lost 0 bases and the J gene lost 5 bases, with 10 bases spanning the gap. Looked up from germline, CDR1 is SGHAT and CDR2 is FQDESV (reference sequence). CDR3 protein: CASSLAQGRTEAFF. The DNA of the CDR3 is TGTGCCAGCAGCTTAGCACAGGGACGAACTGAAGCTTTCTTT.

V usage is TRBV28 and J usage is TRBJ1-1, with TRBD1 matching 7 bases. CDR1 and CDR2 from the germline V gene are MDHEN and SYDVKM. Trimming at V came to 4 bases and at J to 11 bases, leaving 7 bases not matched to a gene. This CDR3 region has 12 residues. DNA of the CDR3: TGTGCCAGCAGTTACCCAAGGACAGGTGCTTTCTTT. This encodes CASSYPRTGAFF.

The genes are TRBV28 and TRBJ2-2, with D perhaps matching TRBD1 or TRBD2 (5 bases each). The V gene's germline CDR1 is MDHEN and CDR2 SYDVKM. This CDR3 comprises 15 residues. V lost 3 bases and J 6 bases, leaving 14 bases between the germline ends. The CDR3 is CASSFMGVFPGELFF. As DNA, the CDR3 is TGTGCCAGCAGTTTTATGGGGGTGTTCCCCGGGGAGCTGTTTTTT.

V and J are TRBV4-2 and TRBJ2-6; D possibly uses TRBD1 or TRBD2 (6 bases each). The CDR3 is 16 amino acids. Germline lookup yields CDR1 LGHNA and CDR2 YNFKEQ. V was trimmed by 4 bases and J by 2 bases, leaving 12 bases between them. Here the CDR3 reads CASSPKRGAGANVLTF. The CDR3 nucleotides are TGTGCCAGCAGCCCAAAGAGGGGGGCTGGGGCCAACGTCCTGACTTTC.